The 17 T cell receptor beta chains presented below share a single source sample, sequenced in a study of cytomegalovirus exposure and HLA in healthy donors. The PCR employed 60 Vbeta primers together with 13 Jbeta primers. Profiled with immunoSEQ multiplex PCR; TCRdb holds only in-frame clones, not every one. Here the sample spans some 100,000 clones, about 79% being singletons. Material: PBMCs. These receptors were obtained from a female donor in good health and CMV-seropositive.

CDR3 sequence reads: CASSGTGMNTEAFF. CDR3 in DNA: TGTGCCAGCAGTGGCACGGGAATGAACACTGAAGCTTTCTTT. The V gene is TRBV2, the J gene TRBJ1-1, with D hard to call. Germline-derived CDR1 and CDR2 are SNHLY and FYNNEI. This CDR3 has 14 amino acids. Trimming removed 4 bases at V and 0 bases at J, with 9 bases between.

V and J are TRBV5-1 and TRBJ2-7, with D uncertain. The CDR3 spans 16 residues. V gave up 0 bases and J gave up 0 bases, with 13 bases separating them. Germline CDR1 and CDR2: SGHRS and YFSETQ. CDR3 in amino acids: CASSLVSSPSSYEQYF. The CDR3 nucleotides read TGCGCCAGCAGCTTGGTTTCGAGCCCTAGCTCCTACGAGCAGTACTTC. Full variable domain (rest looked up from reference TRBV5-1 and TRBJ2-7): KAGVTQTPRYLIKTRGQQVTLSCSPISGHRSVSWYQQTPGQGLQFLFEYFSETQRNKGNFPGRFSGRQFSNSRSEMNVSTLELGDSALYLCASSLVSSPSSYEQYFGPGTRLTVT.

The rearrangement joins TRBV12-5 to TRBJ2-3; the match to TRBD2 covers 7 bases. V was pared by 1 base and J by 1 base, with 2 bases of the junction left unmatched. The CDR3 contains 15 residues. Germline CDR1 is LGHNT and CDR2 is FRNRAP. This chain's CDR3 is CASGLGLAGTDTQYF. In DNA form, the CDR3 reads TGTGCTAGTGGTTTGGGTCTAGCGGGCACAGATACGCAGTATTTT.

This clone was seen just once. The J gene is TRBJ2-7, the V gene TRBV21-1; the D call of TRBD1 is as the table states it, not checked on the DNA. TRBV21-1 is an annotated pseudogene. The CDR3 contains 14 residues. CDR3 nucleotides: TGTGCCAGCAGCAACGACAGGGCCGACTACGAGCAGTACTTC. Translation gives CASSNDRADYEQYF.

As DNA, the CDR3 is TGTGCCAGCAGGATGAGGGGGGGCACTGAAGCTTTCTTT. This translates into CASRMRGGTEAFF. The rearrangement joins TRBV2 to TRBJ1-1; D possibly corresponds to TRBD1 (6 bases). The CDR3 is 13 amino acids. Germline CDR1 SNHLY, CDR2 FYNNEI. Trimming took off 6 bases at V and 4 bases at J, with 12 bases between the two ends.

The chain couples TRBV7-8 to TRBJ2-1; 14 nucleotides match TRBD2. This CDR3 spans 17 amino acids. Germline CDR1 SGHVS, CDR2 FQNEAQ. Losses at the gene ends were 4 bases for V and 8 bases for J; bases not matched to a gene: 10. CDR3 protein: CASSSLTSGGARDEQFF. CDR3 coding DNA: TGTGCCAGCAGCTCCCTGACTAGCGGGGGGGCCAGGGATGAGCAGTTCTTC.

About this clone itself: The same CDR3 arises from other DNA sequences in this sample as well. In nucleotides, the CDR3 is TGTGCCAGTAGTCTGACAGGGAGCTATGGCTACACCTTC. This sequence encodes CASSLTGSYGYTF. The chain has TRBV19 and TRBJ1-2; 7 bases match TRBD1. In germline, CDR1 is LNHDA, CDR2 SQIVND (reference sequence). CDR3 length: 13 amino acids. After removal of 5 bases from V and 4 bases from J, the junction contained 4 bases not matched to a gene.

The chain recombines TRBV7-9 with TRBJ2-5; D call uncertain. The germline V gene has CDR1 SEHNR and CDR2 FQNEAQ (reference sequence). V was trimmed by 1 base and J by 5 bases, leaving 8 bases between them. CDR3 length: 13 amino acids. In nucleotides, the CDR3 is TGTGCCAGCAGCTTAGACGGGTTCGAGACCCAGTACTTC. It translates to CASSLDGFETQYF.

This sequence joins TRBV7-9 and TRBJ2-3, with 10 bases that match TRBD2. The length of the CDR3 is 15 residues. The germline V gene has CDR1 SEHNR and CDR2 FQNEAQ (reference sequence). The V and J ends lost 2 bases and 6 bases, in that order; junction bases with no gene match: 5. This chain's CDR3 is CASSLKAGGLDTQYF. The CDR3 nucleotides read TGTGCCAGCAGCTTAAAAGCGGGAGGGCTGGATACGCAGTATTTT.

CDR3 loop: CASSPLGGRENNEQFF. The CDR3 DNA is TGTGCCAGCAGTCCCCTCGGGGGAAGAGAGAACAATGAGCAGTTCTTC. This sequence joins TRBV27 and TRBJ2-1; D is perhaps TRBD2 (6 bases). In germline, CDR1 is MNHEY, CDR2 SMNVEV (reference sequence). This CDR3 comprises 16 residues. V lost 5 bases to trimming and J lost 5 bases, with 19 bases between them.

V and J are TRBV4-3 and TRBJ2-1; TRBD2 agrees at 10 bases. J lost 9 bases, V lost 4 bases, and 9 bases had no gene match. Germline V gene lookup returns CDR1 LGHNA and CDR2 YSLEER. The CDR3 consists of 15 residues. The CDR3 DNA is TGCGCCAGCAGCCCGAGCGGGGGGGCCTTAATTGAGCAGTTCTTC. Amino acid sequence: CASSPSGGALIEQFF.

The rearrangement joins TRBV4-2 to TRBJ1-2; 10 nucleotides match TRBD1. The CDR3 has 14 amino acids. Germline CDR1 LGHNA, CDR2 YNFKEQ. With 3 bases clipped from V and 4 bases from J, the junction kept 2 bases outside the gene matches. This CDR3 is CASSQTGGGYGYTF. CDR3 coding DNA: TGTGCCAGCAGCCAGACAGGGGGCGGCTATGGCTACACCTTC.

CDR3 DNA: TGCAGCGTGCGACAGGGGACGAACACCGGGGAGCTGTTTTTT. As protein: CSVRQGTNTGELFF. The chain links TRBV29-1 to TRBJ2-2; 8 bases fit TRBD1. The CDR3 covers 14 residues. Germline loops: CDR1 SQVTM, CDR2 ANQGSEA. J gave up 0 bases and V 6 bases, and 3 bases lay outside the gene matches.

This clone has a single count. The rearrangement links TRBV18 to TRBJ2-2; D gene unclear. The ends were cut back, 0 bases at V and 4 bases at J, with 9 bases in the middle. Germline V gene sequence: CDR1 KGHSH, CDR2 LQKENI. This CDR3 is built from 15 residues. Here the CDR3 DNA reads TGTGCCAGCTCACCACCGGTGAGGATCACCGGGGAGCTGTTTTTT. Translating it yields CASSPPVRITGELFF.

This clone was seen a handful of times. J is TRBJ1-2 and V is TRBV10-2; possible D gene TRBD1, 6 bases. The germline gives CDR1 WSHSY, CDR2 SAAADI. The V and J ends lost 3 bases and 7 bases respectively, with 9 bases between them. The CDR3 runs 12 residues. The CDR3 coding sequence is TGCGCCAGCAGTGATCAGGGGTTTGGCTACACCTTC. Translation gives CASSDQGFGYTF.

This clone was found a few times. The rearrangement links TRBV9 to TRBJ1-4, with 8 bases fitting TRBD1. The CDR3 is made up of 16 amino acids. V trimming: 3 bases; J trimming: 7 bases; junction bases outside the gene matches: 11. The germline V gene has CDR1 SGDLS and CDR2 YYNGEE. The CDR3 DNA reads TGTGCCAGCAGCGCCGGACAGGGCTGGGACACTGAAAAACTGTTTTTT. Amino acids: CASSAGQGWDTEKLFF.

The chain employs TRBV11-2 and TRBJ1-5; no reliable D call. Trimming took 2 bases from V and 5 from J, leaving 16 bases between them. Germline loops: CDR1 SGHAT, CDR2 FQNNGV. This CDR3 is 16 amino acids long. For the CDR3, the DNA is TGTGCCAGCAGCTTAACGTCTTATGGCGGCTATCAGCCCCAGCATTTT. It translates to CASSLTSYGGYQPQHF. The whole variable domain, filled in from reference TRBV11-2 and TRBJ1-5, reads EAGVAQSPRYKIIEKRQSVAFWCNPISGHATLYWYQQILGQGPKLLIQFQNNGVVDDSQLPKDRFSAERLKGVDSTLKIQPAKLEDSAVYLCASSLTSYGGYQPQHFGDGTRLSIL.